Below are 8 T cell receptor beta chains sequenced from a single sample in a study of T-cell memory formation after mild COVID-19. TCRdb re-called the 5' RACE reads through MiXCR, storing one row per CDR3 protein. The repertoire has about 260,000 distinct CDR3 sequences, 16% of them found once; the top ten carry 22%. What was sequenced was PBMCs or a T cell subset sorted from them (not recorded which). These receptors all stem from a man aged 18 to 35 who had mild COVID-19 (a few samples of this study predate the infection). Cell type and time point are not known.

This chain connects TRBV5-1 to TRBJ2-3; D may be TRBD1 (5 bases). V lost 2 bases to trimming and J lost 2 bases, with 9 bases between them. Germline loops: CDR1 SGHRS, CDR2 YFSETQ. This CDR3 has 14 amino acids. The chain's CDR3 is CASSLDSVTDTQYF. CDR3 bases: TGCGCCAGCAGCTTAGACAGCGTCACAGATACGCAGTATTTT.

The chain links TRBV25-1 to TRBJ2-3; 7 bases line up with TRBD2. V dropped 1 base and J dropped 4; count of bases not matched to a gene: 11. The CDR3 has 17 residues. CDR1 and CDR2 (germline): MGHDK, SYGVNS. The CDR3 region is CASSESGPGTTADTQYF. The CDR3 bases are TGTGCCAGCAGTGAATCGGGCCCGGGGACTACCGCAGATACGCAGTATTTT.

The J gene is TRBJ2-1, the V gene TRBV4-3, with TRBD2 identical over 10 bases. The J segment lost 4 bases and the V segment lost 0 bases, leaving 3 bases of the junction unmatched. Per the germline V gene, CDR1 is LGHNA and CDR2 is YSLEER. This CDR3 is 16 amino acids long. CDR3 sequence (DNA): TGCGCCAGCAGCCAAGAGAGTAGCGGGGGGTACAATGAGCAGTTCTTC. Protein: CASSQESSGGYNEQFF.

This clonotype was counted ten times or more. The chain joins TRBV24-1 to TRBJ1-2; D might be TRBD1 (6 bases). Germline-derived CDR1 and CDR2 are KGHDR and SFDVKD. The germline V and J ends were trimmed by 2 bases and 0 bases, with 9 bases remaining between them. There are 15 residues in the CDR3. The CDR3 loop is CATSDSDRPNYGYTF. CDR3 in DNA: TGTGCCACCAGTGATTCGGACAGACCTAACTATGGCTACACCTTC.

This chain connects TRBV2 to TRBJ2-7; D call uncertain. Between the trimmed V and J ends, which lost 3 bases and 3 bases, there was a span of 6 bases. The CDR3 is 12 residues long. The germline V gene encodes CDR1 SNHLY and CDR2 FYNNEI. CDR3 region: CASSEDGYEQYF. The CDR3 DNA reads TGTGCCAGCAGTGAGGACGGCTACGAGCAGTACTTC.

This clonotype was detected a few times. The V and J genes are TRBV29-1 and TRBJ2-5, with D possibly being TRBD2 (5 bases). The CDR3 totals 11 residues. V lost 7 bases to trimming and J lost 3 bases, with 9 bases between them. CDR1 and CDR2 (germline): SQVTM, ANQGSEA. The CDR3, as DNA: TGCAGCGCCAGGAGGAAAGAGACCCAGTACTTC. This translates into CSARRKETQYF.

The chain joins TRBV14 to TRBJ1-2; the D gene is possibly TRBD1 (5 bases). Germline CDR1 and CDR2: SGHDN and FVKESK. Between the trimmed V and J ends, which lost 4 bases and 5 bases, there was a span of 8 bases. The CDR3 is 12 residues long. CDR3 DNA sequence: TGTGCCAGCAGCCGGGGGTCATATGGCTACACCTTC. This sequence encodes CASSRGSYGYTF.

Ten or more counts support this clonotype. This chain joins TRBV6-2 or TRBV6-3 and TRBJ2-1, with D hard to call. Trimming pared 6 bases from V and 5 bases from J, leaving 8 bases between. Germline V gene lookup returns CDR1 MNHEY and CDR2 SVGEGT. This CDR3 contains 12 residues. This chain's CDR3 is CASRTLDNEQFF. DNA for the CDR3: TGTGCCAGCAGAACCCTAGACAATGAGCAGTTCTTC.